Below, 24 T cell receptor beta chains from the same sample are listed, as sequenced in a study of identical twins. Using its own MiXCR run on the 5' RACE reads, TCRdb lists one record per CDR3 protein. The sample comprises approximately 260,000 distinct CDR3 sequences, about an eighth of which are singletons, and approximately 8.2% rests with the top ten. The sample consisted of memory (CD45RO+) T cells sorted from blood. The receptors here all came from a woman aged 18-30 years in good health.

There are many counts of this clonotype. The chain combines TRBV12-3 or TRBV12-4 with TRBJ2-7; D uncertain. Trimming left V 6 bases short and J 6 bases short, with 12 bases between. The CDR3 contains 12 residues. CDR3 region: CASSSGWREQYF. CDR3 nucleotides: TGTGCCAGCAGCTCTGGTTGGCGCGAGCAGTACTTC.

V is TRBV3-1 and J is TRBJ2-6, with TRBD1 matching 9 bases. The CDR3 is made up of 17 amino acids. Looked up from germline, CDR1 is LGHDT and CDR2 is YNNKEL (reference sequence). V trimming: 5 bases; J trimming: 0 bases; junction bases outside the gene matches: 5. This CDR3 is CASSFGQGPSGANVLTF. DNA for the CDR3: TGTGCCAGCAGCTTCGGACAGGGGCCCTCTGGGGCCAACGTCCTGACTTTC.

This chain uses TRBV6-2 or TRBV6-3 with TRBJ1-3, with D possibly being TRBD1 (5 bases). The V and J ends lost 6 bases and 7 bases respectively, with 19 bases between them. CDR3 length equals 15 residues. CDR1 and CDR2 (germline): MNHEY, SVGEGT. CDR3 residues: CASSPRTSFGNTIYF. CDR3 DNA sequence: TGTGCCAGCAGCCCCAGGACATCCTTTGGGAACACCATATATTTT.

The gene calls are TRBV12-3 or TRBV12-4 and TRBJ1-6; tentatively, D is TRBD1 (5 bases). The CDR3 extends over 13 amino acids. Deletions cut 5 bases from V and 7 bases from J, with 9 bases between. The CDR3 reads CASSEDMNSPLHF. The CDR3 nucleotides read TGTGCCAGCAGTGAGGACATGAATTCACCCCTCCACTTT.

This rearrangement joins TRBV19 to TRBJ2-5, with D unclear. Germline assignment: CDR1 LNHDA and CDR2 SQIVND (reference sequence). With 4 bases removed from V and 5 bases from J, the gap between germline ends came to 17 bases. The CDR3 is 15 residues long. The CDR3 region is CASSKPGPERETQYF. For the CDR3, the DNA is TGTGCCAGTAGTAAACCGGGTCCCGAAAGGGAGACCCAGTACTTC.

V is TRBV7-8 and J is TRBJ2-7; 14 positions agree with TRBD2. This CDR3 has 15 amino acids. V dropped 5 bases and J dropped 5; count of bases not matched to a gene: 5. Per germline, CDR1 SGHVS and CDR2 FQNEAQ. CDR3 amino acids: CASSKTSGGAHEQYF. CDR3 DNA: TGTGCCAGCAGCAAGACTAGCGGGGGGGCGCACGAGCAGTACTTC.

V and J are TRBV7-2 and TRBJ2-3; D not certain. V was shortened by 4 bases and J by 2 bases, with 19 bases between the two germline ends. This CDR3 is built from 17 residues. CDR1 SGHTA and CDR2 FQGNSA come from the germline V gene. The CDR3 DNA reads TGTGCCAGCAGCTATAGGAACTCAGATCTCGACACAGATACGCAGTATTTT. Translating it yields CASSYRNSDLDTDTQYF.

This clonotype was detected only a few times. The V and J genes are TRBV6-1 and TRBJ2-1; 8 bases match TRBD2. This CDR3 has 15 amino acids. The ends lost 10 bases at V and 7 bases at J; junction bases unmatched: 15. Germline V gene lookup returns CDR1 MNHNS and CDR2 SASEGT. CDR3 loop: CATAVSGGSRNEQFF. The CDR3 DNA reads TGTGCCACTGCGGTAAGCGGGGGCTCAAGGAATGAGCAGTTCTTC.

This clonotype was counted at least ten times. The chain combines TRBV7-9 with TRBJ2-2; the D is unclear. The CDR3 runs 14 residues. The germline CDR1 and CDR2 sequences are SEHNR and FQNEAQ (reference sequence). V was cut by 0 bases and J by 4 bases, with 6 bases left in between. This CDR3 reads CASSLALGTGELFF. CDR3 nucleotide sequence: TGTGCCAGCAGCTTAGCACTGGGCACCGGGGAGCTGTTTTTT.

This clonotype showed up just a few times. This sequence joins TRBV29-1 and TRBJ2-3, with D hard to call. Germline V gives CDR1 SQVTM, CDR2 ANQGSEA. Trimming stripped 4 bases from V and 6 bases from J, with 11 bases between. There are 12 residues in the CDR3. In nucleotides, the CDR3 is TGCAGCGTTGTGCGGTTGGCCGATACGCAGTATTTT. Translated, it gives CSVVRLADTQYF.

The J gene is TRBJ2-1, the V gene TRBV11-2; D unclear. V lost 7 bases and J 0 bases, leaving 13 bases between the germline ends. The germline V gene encodes CDR1 SGHAT and CDR2 FQNNGV. There are 15 residues in the CDR3. The CDR3 coding sequence is TGTGCCAGCACCAGGAGTCGTAGCTCCTACAATGAGCAGTTCTTC. Translated: CASTRSRSSYNEQFF.

In its sample, this clonotype was seen many times. The V gene is TRBV18, the J gene TRBJ2-5; the D is unclear. Germline CDR1 and CDR2: KGHSH and LQKENI. The V and J ends lost 2 bases and 0 bases respectively, with 7 bases between them. The CDR3 sequence is 14 residues long. CDR3 region: CASSPMADQETQYF. The CDR3 region has the DNA TGTGCCAGCTCACCAATGGCAGACCAAGAGACCCAGTACTTC.

The CDR3 loop reads CASSLWGGGHEQYF. The CDR3 DNA reads as TGTGCCAGCAGCCTGTGGGGCGGTGGTCACGAGCAGTACTTC. This rearrangement joins TRBV9 to TRBJ2-7; TRBD1 is a possible D gene (5 bases). With 4 bases removed from V and 5 bases from J, the gap between germline ends came to 16 bases. Germline CDR1 is SGDLS and CDR2 is YYNGEE. The CDR3 runs 14 residues.

A few counts support this clonotype. The chain employs TRBV20-1 and TRBJ2-1; tentatively, D is TRBD1 or TRBD2 (5 bases each). Germline values: CDR1 DFQATT, CDR2 SNEGSKA (reference sequence). The CDR3 consists of 14 residues. V was cut by 6 bases and J by 2 bases, with 14 bases left in between. CDR3 bases: TGCAGTGCAGAGGGGCCCCCACCCTACAATGAGCAGTTCTTC. The encoded protein is CSAEGPPPYNEQFF.

In this sample, this clonotype turned up a few times. The chain recombines TRBV19 with TRBJ2-7; tentatively, D is TRBD1 (6 bases). CDR1 and CDR2 (germline): LNHDA, SQIVND (reference sequence). The V end lost 3 bases, the J end lost 2 bases, and 11 bases lay between the germline ends. The CDR3 length is 14 residues. CDR3 loop: CASSMRDTTYEQYF. CDR3 DNA: TGTGCCAGTAGTATGAGGGACACAACCTACGAGCAGTACTTC.

The chain is built from TRBV4-2 and TRBJ1-1; TRBD1 matches 8 bases. The CDR3 is 16 residues long. The V gene's germline CDR1 is LGHNA and CDR2 YNFKEQ. V gave up 0 bases and J gave up 1 base; unmatched junction bases: 4. The CDR3 spells CASSQDVGQGNTEAFF. CDR3 DNA: TGTGCCAGCAGCCAAGACGTCGGACAGGGGAACACTGAAGCTTTCTTT.

The chain couples TRBV6-1 to TRBJ2-1, with D possibly TRBD2 on 6 matching bases. Trimming took 6 bases from V and 9 from J, leaving 15 bases between them. The germline CDR1 and CDR2 sequences are MNHNS and SASEGT. The CDR3 is made up of 13 amino acids. The CDR3 region has the DNA TGTGCCAGCAGAGGTAGATGGGGAGGTGAGCAGTTCTTC. As protein: CASRGRWGGEQFF.

In its sample, this clonotype was seen a few times. The chain joins TRBV3-1 to TRBJ2-1, with D tentatively TRBD2 (6 bases). V lost 4 bases to trimming and J lost 9 bases, with 10 bases between them. Germline V gene sequence: CDR1 LGHDT, CDR2 YNNKEL (reference sequence). CDR3 length equals 12 residues. CDR3 amino acids: CASSRLGIEQFF. In nucleotides, the CDR3 is TGTGCCAGCAGCCGACTAGGAATTGAGCAGTTCTTC.

This clonotype has more than one count but fewer than ten. This rearrangement joins TRBV12-3 or TRBV12-4 to TRBJ2-2; possibly TRBD2 for D (6 bases). The CDR3 covers 16 residues. Trimming took off 1 base at V and 0 bases at J, with 9 bases between the two ends. The CDR3 loop is CASSLGAGTNTGELFF. The CDR3 nucleotides are TGTGCCAGCAGTTTAGGCGCGGGAACGAACACCGGGGAGCTGTTTTTT.

The table lists this clonotype with a few counts. V is TRBV28 and J is TRBJ2-1; 7 bases fit TRBD2. The CDR3 loop spans 14 amino acids. CDR1 is MDHEN, CDR2 SYDVKM, per germline. V was pared by 7 bases and J by 6 bases, with 9 bases of the junction left unmatched. CDR3 in DNA: TGTGCCAGCATCCGGGCTAGCGGTTCCAATGAGCAGTTCTTC. It yields the protein CASIRASGSNEQFF.

The rearrangement joins TRBV9 to TRBJ1-1; maybe TRBD1 (5 bases). The CDR3 has 13 amino acids. In germline, CDR1 is SGDLS, CDR2 YYNGEE. V dropped 3 bases and J dropped 11 bases, with 17 bases sitting between them. CDR3 DNA sequence: TGTGCCAGCAGCGCCGACACAGGATTAGTGGCTTTCTTT. This gives the protein CASSADTGLVAFF.

This clonotype was found a few times. This chain links TRBV2 with TRBJ1-5; unclear D gene. V was trimmed by 4 bases and J by 5 bases, leaving 15 bases between them. Germline-derived CDR1 and CDR2 are SNHLY and FYNNEI. The CDR3 runs 15 residues. CDR3 residues: CASSASLGGDQPQHF. Here the CDR3 DNA reads TGTGCCAGCAGTGCCTCTCTGGGTGGTGATCAGCCCCAGCATTTT.

This clonotype was counted a few times. The CDR3 coding sequence is TGTGCCAGCAGCTTAGAACCGGGACAGGGGTATAGTGGCTACACCTTC. Its translation: CASSLEPGQGYSGYTF. The chain joins TRBV7-9 to TRBJ1-2; the match to TRBD1 covers 10 bases. Germline CDR1 and CDR2: SEHNR and FQNEAQ (reference sequence). The CDR3 spans 16 residues. V shed 1 base and J 7 bases; nucleotides not matched to a gene: 9.

This clonotype was observed many times. The chain combines TRBV15 with TRBJ2-1; 10 bases map to TRBD1. The V gene's germline CDR1 is LNHNV and CDR2 YYDKDF (reference sequence). This CDR3 has 14 amino acids. Trimming cost V 3 bases and J 6 bases; bases outside gene matches: 2. CDR3 coding DNA: TGTGCCACCAGCAGGGACAGGGGGTCCAATGAGCAGTTCTTC. Translated, it gives CATSRDRGSNEQFF.